There are a few counts of the clone carrying this T cell receptor (beta chain). Its specificity is not known. The data originate from a study of early T cells in non-severe SARS-CoV-2 infection. Whole-study findings and limits: VDJdb matches were skewed toward anti-spike CD8 T cell responses.

The library protocol tagged individual cDNA molecules with unique molecular identifiers. TCRdb independently ran MiXCR on the 5' RACE reads; one entry per CDR3 protein. The table has 65,000 to 70,000 distinct CDR3 sequences, approximately 11% seen once; the top ten hold around 6.1%. The germline gives CDR1 DFQATT, CDR2 SNEGSKA (reference sequence). CDR3 length: 12 amino acids. Trimming took off 3 bases at V and 4 bases at J, with 7 bases between the two ends. The chain combines TRBV20-1 with TRBJ1-5, with D unclear. The TCR sequence derives from an adult who was a healthcare worker with PCR-confirmed SARS-CoV-2 infection or an uninfected control (not recorded which). Input material: whole blood. For the CDR3, the DNA is TGCAGTGCTAGGGCGGCAAATCAGCCCCAGCATTTT. Translation: CSARAANQPQHF.